This is a list of T cell receptor beta chains from one sample in a study of T cell repertoires in cytomegalovirus infection. TCRdb ran MiXCR on the reads and lists one entry per CDR3 protein. Among about half a million distinct CDR3 sequences, roughly a third were seen once, and the ten largest hold 15% to 20%. No antigen has been assigned to these receptors. The sample in question was cultured PBMCs, obtained from culture after CMV antigen stimulation. These receptors all stem from a human donor in good health (CMV status not recorded). Some clones in this sample may be carry-over from other donors' samples. Both conserved end residues are trimmed from each CDR3. D genes are given only for firm matches. The size of a clone is reported for some rows only, either as once, few or many, or as a class for expanded clones.

CDR3aa,v_gene,d_gene,abundance,j_gene
ASSYTGSVDTQY,TRBV7-2,-,-,TRBJ2-3
ASIRAGRAGELF,TRBV6-2/TRBV6-3,TRBD2,-,TRBJ2-2
ATSDYYNEQF,TRBV24-1,-,few,TRBJ2-1
ASSQDHLSSEQF,TRBV4-3,-,-,TRBJ2-1
ASSSPPGTDHMNTEAF,TRBV7-6,-,-,TRBJ1-1
ASSISTGGYSYEQY,TRBV19,TRBD1,-,TRBJ2-7
ASSPTSGQGIQGYT,TRBV5-4,TRBD1,-,TRBJ1-2
ASSLTRGGHSTDTQY,TRBV7-2,TRBD2,many,TRBJ2-3
ASSFGGRDQETQY,TRBV6-1,TRBD2,few,TRBJ2-5
ASSFGEERETQY,TRBV7-9,-,few,TRBJ2-5
ASSPRGGNSEQY,TRBV19,-,-,TRBJ2-7
ASSPPDGTGGANVLT,TRBV18,-,few,TRBJ2-6
ASSLGGLYGYT,TRBV27,-,few,TRBJ1-2
ASSSPTSGSPFSTDTQY,TRBV7-8,TRBD2,many,TRBJ2-3
ASSLAGGQGGSPLH,TRBV7-6,TRBD1,few,TRBJ1-6
ASSLGGQNYGYT,TRBV7-2,-,many,TRBJ1-2
ASSLFPSGGNTEAF,TRBV7-2,-,-,TRBJ1-1
ASSQEPAGYTQY,TRBV4-2,-,few,TRBJ2-3
ASSFAGTGNTIY,TRBV12-3/TRBV12-4,-,few,TRBJ1-3
ASSQGLVTDTQY,TRBV28,-,-,TRBJ2-3